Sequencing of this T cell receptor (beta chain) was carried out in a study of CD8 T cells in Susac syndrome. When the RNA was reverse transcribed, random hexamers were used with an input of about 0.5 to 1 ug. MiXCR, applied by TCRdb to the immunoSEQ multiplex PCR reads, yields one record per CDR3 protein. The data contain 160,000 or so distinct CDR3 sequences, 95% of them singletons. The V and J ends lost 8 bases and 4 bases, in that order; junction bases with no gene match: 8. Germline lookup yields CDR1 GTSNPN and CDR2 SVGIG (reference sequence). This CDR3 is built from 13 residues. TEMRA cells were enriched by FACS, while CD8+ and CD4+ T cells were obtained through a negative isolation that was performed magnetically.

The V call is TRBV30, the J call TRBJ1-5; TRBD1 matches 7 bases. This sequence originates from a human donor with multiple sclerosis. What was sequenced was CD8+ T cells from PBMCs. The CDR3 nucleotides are TGTGCCCTAGGACAGGTTGGAAATCAGCCCCAGCATTTT. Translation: CALGQVGNQPQHF.